This T cell receptor beta chain was obtained from a study of radiotherapy plus CTLA-4 blockade in lung cancer. Study summary: Objective responses were documented in over 15% of patients, with disease control in about 28%. Study findings and constraints: Early blood T cell clone dynamics reportedly forecast response best, with interferon-beta. Radiotherapy plus ipilimumab was followed by expansion in blood of tumor-derived TCR clones.

With 2 bases removed from V and 1 base from J, the gap between germline ends came to 9 bases. This CDR3 has 15 residues. CDR1 and CDR2 (germline): MDHEN, SYDVKM. The protocol was immunoSEQ multiplex PCR, while the TCRdb copy is restricted to in-frame clones and leaves out a portion. The sample contains around 77,000 clones, under 75% of which appear only once. This clone was counted ten times or more. Its cognate antigen is unknown. The study treated chemo-refractory metastatic non-small-cell lung cancer patients with focal radiation plus ipilimumab CTLA-4 blockade. This clonotype was obtained from a human donor with non-small cell lung cancer whose response to radiotherapy plus ipilimumab could not be evaluated. This chain joins TRBV28 and TRBJ1-5; D gene uncertain. The sample was peripheral blood, taken from a patient treated with radiotherapy plus ipilimumab. The CDR3 DNA follows: TGTGCCAGCAGTTTAAGAGGGTTAAGCAATCAGCCCCAGCATTTT. It codes for CASSLRGLSNQPQHF.